This T cell receptor beta chain was recorded in a study of blood T cell repertoires in COVID-19. Study-wide context: Whether acute or convalescent, the COVID-19 samples came from the United States, Italy and Spain. The analysed material was cDNA or gDNA that came from T cells, B-cell-depleted T cells, or PBMCs.

Study processing details: Quantification of nucleated cells was approximated via reference gene primer amplification. Sequencing used immunoSEQ multiplex PCR; TCRdb keeps in-frame clones, though not all of them. Clone size and V and J calls were adopted from that table, with D and trimming inferred from the DNA. The data show 150,000 to 200,000 clones, 85% to 90% seen once. The V and J ends lost 5 bases and 6 bases, in that order; junction bases with no gene match: 7. In germline, CDR1 is SGHRS, CDR2 YFSETQ. The CDR3 is made up of 14 amino acids. This clone was recorded only once. Source material: peripheral blood. V gene TRBV5-1 combines with J gene TRBJ2-2, with 7 positions matching TRBD2. This clonotype was sampled from a middle-aged man with active or convalescent COVID-19. The CDR3 DNA is TGCGCCAGCAGTCCGACTAGCCGGGCCGGGGAGCTGTTTTTT. Protein sequence: CASSPTSRAGELFF.